This T cell receptor (beta chain) was observed in a study of T-cell reconstitution after alpha-beta-depleted transplantation in children. The authors prepared the TCRbeta library with unique molecular identifiers. Via MiXCR, TCRdb re-called the PCR reads, giving one row per CDR3 protein. The repertoire holds approximately 490,000 distinct CDR3 sequences, with under 15% as singletons. This clonotype has ten or more counts. From germline, CDR1 is SGHTA and CDR2 FQGNSA. V lost 4 bases and J lost 0, with 13 bases in between. The CDR3 is made up of 16 amino acids. The clonotype comes from a human donor who donated a stem cell graft to a child with combined immunodeficiency. The specimen was PBMCs from the stem cell graft donor, collected from the stem cell graft. The J gene is TRBJ1-3, the V gene TRBV7-2; perhaps TRBD1 as D (5 bases). DNA of the CDR3: TGTGCCAGCAGCTACGGGACGATGATCTCTGGAAACACCATATATTTT. Amino acid sequence: CASSYGTMISGNTIYF.